A selection of T cell receptor beta chains follows, all from one sample in a study of blood T cell repertoires in COVID-19. Sequencing used immunoSEQ multiplex PCR; TCRdb keeps in-frame clones, though not all of them. The top ten clones hold around 18% of a sample with over 200,000 clones, roughly 80% of them seen once. Sequenced: peripheral blood. These TCRs come from a woman at least 80 years old with active or convalescent COVID-19. The CDR3 runs from the conserved cysteine through the conserved F or W. Fields, in order: D gene, J gene, clone size, V gene, CDR3 protein, CDR3 DNA. D genes are given only for firm matches. Size is stated for part of the rows, as once, few or many counts, or as a class when the clone is expanded.

d_call: NA
j_call: TRBJ2-5
clone_size: few
v_call: TRBV27
cdr3_aa: CASSLGNFPGSKETQYF
cdr3_nt: TGTGCCAGCAGTTTAGGAAATTTTCCGGGATCCAAAGAGACCCAGTACTTC

d_call: NA
j_call: TRBJ1-1
clone_size: NA
v_call: TRBV4-1
cdr3_aa: CASSPLPYRSVNTEAFF
cdr3_nt: TGCGCCAGCAGCCCCTTGCCCTACAGGAGCGTCAACACTGAAGCTTTCTTT

d_call: NA
j_call: TRBJ2-1
clone_size: NA
v_call: TRBV19
cdr3_aa: CASSRGLLYNEQFF
cdr3_nt: TGTGCCAGTAGTAGGGGACTTCTATACAATGAGCAGTTCTTC

d_call: NA
j_call: TRBJ2-2
clone_size: NA
v_call: TRBV4-3
cdr3_aa: CASSQDLLAGELFF
cdr3_nt: TGCGCCAGCAGCCAAGACCTATTAGCCGGGGAGCTGTTTTTT

d_call: TRBD1
j_call: TRBJ1-1
clone_size: NA
v_call: TRBV28
cdr3_aa: CASSSTGGSAFF
cdr3_nt: TGTGCCAGCAGTTCCACAGGGGGCTCAGCTTTCTTT

d_call: NA
j_call: TRBJ1-2
clone_size: NA
v_call: TRBV7-3
cdr3_aa: CASSLGLRRSPNYGYTF
cdr3_nt: TGTGCCAGCAGCTTAGGACTTCGGAGGAGCCCTAACTATGGCTACACCTTC

d_call: TRBD2
j_call: TRBJ2-1
clone_size: NA
v_call: TRBV6-2/TRBV6-3
cdr3_aa: CASSYTVGSGRGEQFF
cdr3_nt: TGTGCCAGCAGTTACACGGTGGGTAGCGGGAGGGGTGAGCAGTTCTTC

d_call: NA
j_call: TRBJ1-2
clone_size: NA
v_call: TRBV9
cdr3_aa: CASSPRGGPNYGYTF
cdr3_nt: TGTGCCAGCAGCCCCCGCGGGGGTCCTAACTATGGCTACACCTTC

d_call: NA
j_call: TRBJ2-5
clone_size: many
v_call: TRBV3-1/TRBV3-2
cdr3_aa: CASSRWPSPQETQYF
cdr3_nt: TGTGCCAGCAGCCGCTGGCCGTCTCCTCAAGAGACCCAGTACTTC

d_call: TRBD1
j_call: TRBJ1-2
clone_size: NA
v_call: TRBV24-1
cdr3_aa: CATSDRTGEANYGYTF
cdr3_nt: TGTGCCACCAGTGATCGGACAGGTGAAGCTAACTATGGCTACACCTTC

d_call: NA
j_call: TRBJ2-1
clone_size: few
v_call: TRBV6-2/TRBV6-3
cdr3_aa: CASSFVGLAGNEQFF
cdr3_nt: TGTGCCAGCAGTTTCGTGGGCCTAGCTGGCAATGAGCAGTTCTTC

d_call: NA
j_call: TRBJ1-2
clone_size: few
v_call: TRBV19
cdr3_aa: CASREALSSSGYTF
cdr3_nt: TGTGCCAGTAGAGAGGCTTTAAGTTCTTCTGGCTACACCTTC

d_call: TRBD2
j_call: TRBJ2-1
clone_size: NA
v_call: TRBV7-2
cdr3_aa: CASSHGTSEREQFF
cdr3_nt: TGTGCCAGCAGCCATGGGACTAGTGAACGCGAGCAGTTCTTC

d_call: NA
j_call: TRBJ2-7
clone_size: NA
v_call: TRBV7-2
cdr3_aa: CASSLNIYEQYF
cdr3_nt: TGTGCCAGCAGCTTAAATATTTACGAGCAGTACTTC

d_call: NA
j_call: TRBJ2-1
clone_size: few
v_call: TRBV10-3
cdr3_aa: CAISESVMTPGRRNEQFF
cdr3_nt: TGTGCCATCAGTGAGTCGGTTATGACACCCGGGAGACGTAATGAGCAGTTCTTC

d_call: NA
j_call: TRBJ1-5
clone_size: few
v_call: TRBV11-2
cdr3_aa: CASSLGASVNQPQHF
cdr3_nt: TGTGCCAGCAGCTTAGGCGCGTCGGTAAATCAGCCCCAGCATTTT

d_call: TRBD1
j_call: TRBJ2-1
clone_size: NA
v_call: TRBV7-8
cdr3_aa: CASSYDRGPGDEQFF
cdr3_nt: TGTGCCAGCAGCTACGACAGGGGGCCAGGGGATGAGCAGTTCTTC

d_call: TRBD2
j_call: TRBJ2-6
clone_size: NA
v_call: TRBV7-3
cdr3_aa: CASSPRAGGAGANVLTF
cdr3_nt: TGTGCCAGCAGCCCCAGGGCTGGGGGGGCTGGGGCCAACGTCCTGACTTTC

d_call: NA
j_call: TRBJ1-5
clone_size: NA
v_call: TRBV12-3/TRBV12-4
cdr3_aa: CASVGGAHQPQHF
cdr3_nt: TGTGCCAGCGTGGGGGGGGCTCATCAGCCCCAGCATTTT

d_call: TRBD2
j_call: TRBJ2-5
clone_size: NA
v_call: TRBV5-1
cdr3_aa: CASSLTLFGGGKETQYF
cdr3_nt: TGCGCCAGCAGCTTGACCCTATTCGGGGGAGGGAAAGAGACCCAGTACTTC

d_call: NA
j_call: TRBJ2-7
clone_size: NA
v_call: TRBV6-2/TRBV6-3
cdr3_aa: CASSYGPAPYEQYF
cdr3_nt: TGTGCCAGCAGTTACGGCCCAGCGCCCTACGAGCAGTACTTC

d_call: NA
j_call: TRBJ2-4
clone_size: NA
v_call: TRBV4-1
cdr3_aa: CASSQDRGLLAKNIQYF
cdr3_nt: TGCGCCAGCAGCCAAGATCGGGGTCTTTTAGCCAAAAACATTCAGTACTTC

d_call: TRBD2
j_call: TRBJ2-1
clone_size: NA
v_call: TRBV27
cdr3_aa: CASSFRRGGGRDEQFF
cdr3_nt: TGTGCCAGCAGTTTCCGGCGGGGGGGCGGGAGAGATGAGCAGTTCTTC

d_call: TRBD1
j_call: TRBJ1-2
clone_size: NA
v_call: TRBV5-1
cdr3_aa: CASSLPGTGELGYTF
cdr3_nt: TGCGCCAGCAGCTTGCCAGGGACAGGGGAACTGGGCTACACCTTC

d_call: NA
j_call: TRBJ1-5
clone_size: NA
v_call: TRBV28
cdr3_aa: CASSLFLQPQHF
cdr3_nt: TGTGCCAGCAGTTTATTTCTTCAGCCCCAGCATTTT

d_call: TRBD1
j_call: TRBJ2-7
clone_size: NA
v_call: TRBV29-1
cdr3_aa: CSVVRDRENYEQYF
cdr3_nt: TGCAGCGTCGTTAGGGACAGGGAAAACTACGAGCAGTACTTC

d_call: NA
j_call: TRBJ1-3
clone_size: NA
v_call: TRBV7-8
cdr3_aa: CASSSYRETIYF
cdr3_nt: TGTGCCAGCAGCTCCTACCGCGAGACCATATATTTT

d_call: TRBD1
j_call: TRBJ1-2
clone_size: NA
v_call: TRBV6-5
cdr3_aa: CASSTGTGVAYGYTF
cdr3_nt: TGTGCCAGCAGTACCGGGACAGGGGTGGCCTATGGCTACACCTTC

d_call: TRBD2
j_call: TRBJ2-3
clone_size: NA
v_call: TRBV19
cdr3_aa: CATGTSGGRTDTQYF
cdr3_nt: TGTGCCACCGGGACTAGCGGGGGCCGCACAGATACGCAGTATTTT

d_call: TRBD2
j_call: TRBJ2-3
clone_size: NA
v_call: TRBV14
cdr3_aa: CASSQGLAGATPGYF
cdr3_nt: TGTGCCAGCAGCCAAGGTCTAGCGGGGGCCACCCCGGGGTATTTT

d_call: TRBD1
j_call: TRBJ1-6
clone_size: NA
v_call: TRBV3-1/TRBV3-2
cdr3_aa: CASSQEGQGRSPLHF
cdr3_nt: TGTGCCAGCAGCCAAGAAGGACAGGGCCGCTCACCCCTCCACTTT

d_call: NA
j_call: TRBJ2-7
clone_size: NA
v_call: TRBV11-1
cdr3_aa: CASSLPSSYEQYF
cdr3_nt: TGTGCCAGCAGCTTGCCTAGTAGTTACGAGCAGTACTTC

d_call: TRBD2
j_call: TRBJ2-5
clone_size: NA
v_call: TRBV7-2
cdr3_aa: CASSYGGGAQETQYF
cdr3_nt: TGTGCCAGCAGCTATGGCGGGGGGGCTCAAGAGACCCAGTACTTC

d_call: TRBD2
j_call: TRBJ2-7
clone_size: NA
v_call: TRBV11-3
cdr3_aa: CASSLRTVAGTYEQYF
cdr3_nt: TGTGCCAGCAGCTTAAGGACGGTAGCGGGGACCTACGAGCAGTACTTC

d_call: NA
j_call: TRBJ1-1
clone_size: NA
v_call: TRBV18
cdr3_aa: CASSPVRGDVEAFF
cdr3_nt: TGTGCCAGCTCACCCGTACGGGGGGATGTTGAAGCTTTCTTT

d_call: NA
j_call: TRBJ2-7
clone_size: NA
v_call: TRBV4-1
cdr3_aa: CASSQDPGAYEQYF
cdr3_nt: TGCGCCAGCAGCCAAGATCCAGGCGCCTACGAGCAGTACTTC

d_call: NA
j_call: TRBJ2-6
clone_size: NA
v_call: TRBV5-1
cdr3_aa: CASSFGAQLSGANVLTF
cdr3_nt: TGCGCCAGCAGCTTTGGGGCTCAACTCTCTGGGGCCAACGTCCTGACTTTC

d_call: NA
j_call: TRBJ2-7
clone_size: NA
v_call: TRBV6-5
cdr3_aa: CASRRASATYEQYF
cdr3_nt: TGTGCCAGCAGGAGGGCTAGCGCGACCTACGAGCAGTACTTC

d_call: NA
j_call: TRBJ2-1
clone_size: once
v_call: TRBV15
cdr3_aa: CATYTGGSGNEQFF
cdr3_nt: TGTGCCACCTATACCGGGGGATCTGGGAATGAGCAGTTCTTC

d_call: TRBD1
j_call: TRBJ1-2
clone_size: NA
v_call: TRBV7-2
cdr3_aa: CASSLMRGQIDHGYTF
cdr3_nt: TGTGCCAGCAGCTTAATGCGGGGACAGATTGATCATGGCTACACCTTC

d_call: NA
j_call: TRBJ2-7
clone_size: once
v_call: TRBV11-3
cdr3_aa: CASSPPPISGAVLYEQYF
cdr3_nt: TGTGCCAGCAGCCCTCCCCCCATTTCAGGGGCCGTTCTCTACGAGCAGTACTTC

d_call: TRBD1
j_call: TRBJ1-2
clone_size: NA
v_call: TRBV27
cdr3_aa: CASSTSGGSFF
cdr3_nt: TGTGCCAGCAGTACCTCAGGGGGAAGTTTCTTC

d_call: NA
j_call: TRBJ1-3
clone_size: NA
v_call: TRBV19
cdr3_aa: CASSITASRGNSGNTIYF
cdr3_nt: TGTGCCAGTAGTATCACCGCGAGCCGGGGAAACTCTGGAAACACCATATATTTT

d_call: NA
j_call: TRBJ1-4
clone_size: NA
v_call: TRBV19
cdr3_aa: CASNRGEGNEKLFF
cdr3_nt: TGTGCCAGTAACCGGGGGGAGGGTAATGAAAAACTGTTTTTT

d_call: NA
j_call: TRBJ1-5
clone_size: few
v_call: TRBV27
cdr3_aa: CASSLTGNNQPQHF
cdr3_nt: TGTGCCAGCAGTCTCACAGGTAACAATCAGCCCCAGCATTTT

d_call: NA
j_call: TRBJ1-4
clone_size: NA
v_call: TRBV7-2
cdr3_aa: CASSEGQSANEKLFF
cdr3_nt: TGTGCCAGCAGCGAAGGACAGTCCGCTAATGAAAAACTGTTTTTT

d_call: NA
j_call: TRBJ2-7
clone_size: NA
v_call: TRBV7-9
cdr3_aa: CASSFNPDRSYEQYF
cdr3_nt: TGTGCCAGCAGCTTTAACCCGGACAGATCCTACGAGCAGTACTTC

d_call: NA
j_call: TRBJ1-1
clone_size: NA
v_call: TRBV30
cdr3_aa: CAWSVWGSGDPEAFF
cdr3_nt: TGTGCCTGGAGTGTTTGGGGGAGCGGGGACCCTGAAGCTTTCTTT

d_call: TRBD1
j_call: TRBJ1-2
clone_size: NA
v_call: TRBV27
cdr3_aa: CASSSRTGTQRDGYTF
cdr3_nt: TGTGCCAGCAGTTCAAGGACAGGGACTCAACGGGATGGCTACACCTTC

d_call: NA
j_call: TRBJ2-5
clone_size: NA
v_call: TRBV5-5
cdr3_aa: CASSGEPRQETQYF
cdr3_nt: TGTGCCAGCAGCGGGGAGCCTCGGCAAGAGACCCAGTACTTC

d_call: NA
j_call: TRBJ1-1
clone_size: NA
v_call: TRBV2
cdr3_aa: CASLPTEITEAFF
cdr3_nt: TGTGCCAGCCTGCCGACAGAAATCACTGAAGCTTTCTTT

d_call: NA
j_call: TRBJ1-5
clone_size: NA
v_call: TRBV30
cdr3_aa: CAWSVRGLSNQPQHF
cdr3_nt: TGTGCCTGGAGTGTGCGGGGGCTTAGCAATCAGCCCCAGCATTTT

d_call: TRBD1
j_call: TRBJ2-1
clone_size: NA
v_call: TRBV18
cdr3_aa: CASSPDRSYNEQFF
cdr3_nt: TGTGCCAGCTCACCGGACAGGTCATACAATGAGCAGTTCTTC

d_call: TRBD1
j_call: TRBJ2-2
clone_size: NA
v_call: TRBV10-2
cdr3_aa: CASRSWGTGDTGELFF
cdr3_nt: TGCGCCAGCAGAAGCTGGGGGACAGGGGACACCGGGGAGCTGTTTTTT

d_call: TRBD1
j_call: TRBJ1-1
clone_size: NA
v_call: TRBV29-1
cdr3_aa: CSEDRGPLTEAFF
cdr3_nt: TGCAGCGAGGACAGGGGGCCATTGACTGAAGCTTTCTTT

d_call: NA
j_call: TRBJ2-3
clone_size: NA
v_call: TRBV29-1
cdr3_aa: CSVRSDTQYF
cdr3_nt: TGCAGCGTCCGGTCCGATACGCAGTATTTT

d_call: TRBD1
j_call: TRBJ2-6
clone_size: once
v_call: TRBV11-2
cdr3_aa: CASSIRDRDNVLTF
cdr3_nt: TGTGCCAGCAGCATCCGGGACAGGGACAACGTCCTGACTTTC